The present TCR beta chain was sequenced within a study of post-analysis software for immune sequencing data. Study observations and caveats: Same-batch preparations were strongly co-clustered by F measure. The normalized Chao1 diversity of multiple sclerosis patients was significantly lower than that of controls.

Researchers reported that TCR beta cDNA libraries carried unique molecular identifiers. Researchers reported roughly 0.5 million cDNA molecules coming from around 1 to 9.1 million T cells. In TCRdb, the PCR reads were re-called with MiXCR into one record per CDR3 protein. The sample has over 700,000 distinct CDR3 sequences; less than 35% are singletons. About this clonotype itself: As yet, its antigen is unknown.

The source is a girl between 5 and 17 years old with multiple sclerosis. The material sequenced was blood.

Written as DNA, the CDR3 is TGCAGCGTTCACGGGCCCGCGGGCACTGAAGCTTTCTTT. This gives the protein CSVHGPAGTEAFF. This sequence joins TRBV29-1 and TRBJ1-1; D unresolved. V was clipped by 5 bases and J by 4 bases, with 14 bases between them. This CDR3 has 13 residues. Germline values: CDR1 SQVTM, CDR2 ANQGSEA. Drawing the rest from reference TRBV29-1 and TRBJ1-1, the complete variable domain is SAVISQKPSRDICQRGTSLTIQCQVDSQVTMMFWYRQQPGQSLTLIATANQGSEATYESGFVIDKFPISRPNLTFSTLTVSNMSPEDSSIYLCSVHGPAGTEAFFGQGTRLTVV.